These 10 T cell receptor beta chains were sequenced from one sample in a study of T cells in Graves' hyperthyroidism and ophthalmopathy. Using RNA transcripts as the source, TCR beta CDR3 regions were amplified. Carried out on the TCR CDR3, a first-round RT-PCR used the HTBI primer set. MiXCR, applied by TCRdb to the multiplex PCR reads, yields one record per CDR3 protein. The table has about 640,000 distinct CDR3 sequences, 20% seen once. Material for sequencing was blood. The origin of the receptors is a man aged 30-40 years with Graves' ophthalmopathy.

The V gene is TRBV20-1, the J gene TRBJ2-1, with 9 bases lining up with TRBD2. Unmatched junction bases numbered 10, after V lost 3 bases and J lost 10 bases. CDR3 length: 14 residues. CDR1 DFQATT and CDR2 SNEGSKA come from the germline V gene (reference sequence). The CDR3 region is CSASTASGKNEQFF. The CDR3 nucleotides read TGCAGTGCTAGTACGGCTAGCGGGAAGAACGAGCAGTTCTTC.

This clonotype was seen many times. This sequence joins TRBV28 and TRBJ1-1, with 9 bases fitting TRBD1. The germline V gene encodes CDR1 MDHEN and CDR2 SYDVKM. The CDR3 has 15 residues. Trimming removed 6 bases from V and 11 bases from J; junction bases left unmatched: 16. CDR3 DNA sequence: TGTGCCAGCAGGAGCCAGGGACAGGGCCTATTCGGGGCTTTCTTT. It yields the protein CASRSQGQGLFGAFF.

This chain connects TRBV7-8 to TRBJ1-1, with 7 bases aligning to TRBD1. V was pared by 3 bases and J by 6 bases, with 7 bases of the junction left unmatched. The CDR3 covers 14 residues. The germline CDR1 and CDR2 sequences are SGHVS and FQNEAQ. CDR3 in amino acids: CASSFTGVGAEAFF. Here the CDR3 DNA reads TGTGCCAGCAGCTTCACAGGGGTCGGCGCTGAAGCTTTCTTT.

This clonotype was observed at least ten times. The chain has TRBV27 and TRBJ1-3; 7 bases align to TRBD1. Germline lookup yields CDR1 MNHEY and CDR2 SMNVEV (reference sequence). This CDR3 is built from 14 residues. J was trimmed by 3 bases and V by 6 bases; bases with no gene match: 5. In DNA, the CDR3 is TGTGCCAGCAGGACAGGGTCCGGTGGAAACACCATATATTTT. Protein product: CASRTGSGGNTIYF.

The chain carries TRBV5-6 and TRBJ1-2; D is uncertain. Germline V gene lookup returns CDR1 SGHDT and CDR2 YYEEEE. V dropped 2 bases and J dropped 4 bases, with 12 bases sitting between them. CDR3 size: 14 residues. CDR3 sequence reads: CASSFGRPGYGYTF. The CDR3 DNA reads as TGTGCCAGCAGCTTTGGGAGACCTGGCTATGGCTACACCTTC.

The rearrangement uses TRBV11-3 and TRBJ2-5; 7 bases map to TRBD1. From germline, CDR1 is SGHNT and CDR2 YENEEA. The CDR3 sequence is 14 residues long. V shed 10 bases and J 2 bases; nucleotides not matched to a gene: 10. In DNA, the CDR3 is TGTGCCAACCCTCAGGGGGTGTCTCAAGAGACCCAGTACTTC. Encoded protein: CANPQGVSQETQYF. The variable domain in full, with the rest retrieved from reference TRBV11-3 and TRBJ2-5, is EAGVVQSPRYKIIEKKQPVAFWCNPISGHNTLYWYLQNLGQGPELLIRYENEEAVDDSQLPKDRFSAERLKGVDSTLKIQPAELGDSAVYLCANPQGVSQETQYFGPGTRLLVL.

The J gene is TRBJ2-6, the V gene TRBV15; possibly TRBD2 for D (6 bases). Germline loops: CDR1 LNHNV, CDR2 YYDKDF (reference sequence). Trimming shortened V by 8 bases and J by 0 bases, and 11 bases separated the two germline ends. The CDR3 runs 15 residues. The CDR3 DNA is TGTGCCACCGCACGGGGACTCTCTGGGGCCAACGTCCTGACTTTC. Its translation: CATARGLSGANVLTF.

The sample holds many counts of this clonotype. This rearrangement joins TRBV18 to TRBJ2-1; 7 bases agree with TRBD1. Germline V gene data show CDR1 as KGHSH and CDR2 as LQKENI. Trimming cost V 2 bases and J 9 bases; bases outside gene matches: 4. The CDR3 is made up of 13 amino acids. The CDR3 loop reads CASSPKGGAEQFF. Written as DNA, the CDR3 is TGTGCCAGCTCACCAAAAGGGGGCGCTGAGCAGTTCTTC.

This clonotype has just a few counts. The chain combines TRBV6-1 with TRBJ1-3, with D possibly matching TRBD1 (5 bases). CDR1 and CDR2 from the germline V gene are MNHNS and SASEGT. The CDR3 has 14 amino acids. V shed 3 bases and J shed 6 bases, with 12 bases lying between them. The CDR3 bases are TGTGCCAGCAGTGATCGGGGCAGACAAAACACCATATATTTT. As protein: CASSDRGRQNTIYF.

The gene calls are TRBV19 and TRBJ2-5, with D possibly being TRBD1 (6 bases). Germline loops: CDR1 LNHDA, CDR2 SQIVND (reference sequence). The V and J ends lost 3 bases and 7 bases respectively, with 9 bases between them. The CDR3 consists of 12 residues. CDR3 sequence (DNA): TGTGCCAGTAGTATGGGGGCTGGGACCCAGTACTTC. This codes for CASSMGAGTQYF.